This entry describes one T cell receptor (beta chain). The specificity of this receptor is unknown. No base quality values were provided; no much bigger clone lies one nucleotide off. This sample is part of a study of T cells in Graves' hyperthyroidism and ophthalmopathy (dated by TCRdb to the late 2010s). Turning to the overall study: Peripheral blood was collected at initial diagnosis, before any treatment. Prospective prediction of ophthalmopathy was tested in an independent validation cohort consisting of under 20 hyperthyroidism patients and around 16 patients who later progressed to ophthalmopathy. After blood sampling, hyperthyroidism patients were treated with methimazole at a starting dose of 30 mg daily, and ophthalmopathy patients were treated with high-dose intravenous methylprednisolone. To identify TCR V-J signatures that set the groups apart, the researchers used a discovery cohort of about a hundred patients, made up of some 41 with Graves' ophthalmopathy and about 60 with stable Graves' hyperthyroidism. The roughly 91 discovery patients were randomly divided into training and test sets at a 7:3 ratio. Thyroid tissue and blood T-cell repertoires from six Graves' hyperthyroidism patients were also compared in the study. The paper reports TCR Vbeta CDR3 sequencing of fewer than 150 peripheral blood samples: 40 to 45 ophthalmopathy, fewer than 80 hyperthyroidism and around 17 progressor patients. General conclusions and limits of the study: Most expanded thyroid clonotypes (frequency above 0.001) were also detected in blood, suggesting blood repertoires may reflect thyroid immune responses. Sample size was not statistically predetermined, and investigators were not blinded to group allocation. A model built on a 13 V-J signature distinguished ophthalmopathy from stable hyperthyroidism, reaching 85% to 90% sensitivity and approximately 81% specificity in cross-validation and 80%/75% in testing. In validation, the model predicted progression to ophthalmopathy a median of about 5.9 months before onset, with 70% to 71% sensitivity and almost 75% specificity.

Amplification of TCR beta CDR3 regions was carried out from RNA transcripts. The TCR CDR3 was subjected to a first round of RT-PCR using the HTBI primer set and the Qiagen OneStep RT-PCR kit. Libraries were constructed in a second round of multiplex PCR, after which size selection and purification were performed. Paired-end sequencing of the libraries was performed with 100 bp reads on an Illumina HiSeq2000. Regarding the original processing steps: Raw data were processed with SOAPnuke, discarding reads with adapters, uncalled bases, mean Phred below 15, or no exact constant-primer or identifier match. COPE v1.2.5 was used to merge the high-quality paired reads, and each unique nucleotide sequence was defined as a clonotype. Clonotypes were aligned to IMGT TRBV, TRBD and TRBJ reference segments using MiTCR v1.1. The analysis included only V-J combinations with a frequency above 0.0001, which together covered around 99% of the repertoires. The TCS score was defined as the ratio of F50 (clonal expansion) to E x V (chaos), calculated using BLOSUM62-based TCRdist between CDR3 peptides within each V-J. Welch's t-statistics and random forest reduced some 510 V-J features to 13, which were used in a naive Bayes classifier (R e1071). Using fastp trimming at Q25 and MiXCR clonotype assembly, TCRdb reanalyzed the public sequencing data and kept in-frame beta chains. Entries that share a CDR3 protein sequence are merged under the most common genes and DNA. These V and J calls originate from TCRdb's pipeline instead of the authors' own analysis. In all, the sample holds around 340,000 distinct CDR3 sequences, and around a sixth of those were seen once. The ten largest clones capture 49% of the sample.

Reading from cysteine to phenylalanine, the CDR3 counts 15 amino acids. Solely the CDR3 DNA is kept, with 45 bases framed from the first base. CDR1 and CDR2 are drawn from the germline V gene (reference sequence): LNHDA, SQIVND. Trimmed from V: 6 bases; trimmed from J: 7 bases; junction bases lacking a gene match: 7. Stable Graves' hyperthyroidism was defined as the absence of progression to ophthalmopathy over 18 months of follow-up. Hyperthyroidism patients were newly diagnosed, had a disease duration of under 2 months, and were aged 18 to 65 years. The study excluded patients with uncontrolled infections, other autoimmune diseases, pregnancy or lactation. Clinical symptoms, serum thyroxine and TRAb, thyroid ultrasound, and orbital computed tomography formed the basis for the diagnoses. PBMCs were separated from roughly 9.3 ml of fresh peripheral blood using Ficoll-Paque density gradient centrifugation. Total RNA was extracted using Trizol reagent, and RNA quality was assessed on an Agilent 2100 Bioanalyzer.

This TCR was recovered from a woman aged 45-59 years with Graves' hyperthyroidism. What was sequenced was blood. Here the chain combines TRBV19 and TRBJ2-1; a stretch of 12 junction bases matches TRBD1. The sequenced DNA: TGTGCCAGTAGCTCGGGACAGGGGGCGGGTAATGAGCAGTTCTTC. Its coded protein is CASSSGQGAGNEQFF.